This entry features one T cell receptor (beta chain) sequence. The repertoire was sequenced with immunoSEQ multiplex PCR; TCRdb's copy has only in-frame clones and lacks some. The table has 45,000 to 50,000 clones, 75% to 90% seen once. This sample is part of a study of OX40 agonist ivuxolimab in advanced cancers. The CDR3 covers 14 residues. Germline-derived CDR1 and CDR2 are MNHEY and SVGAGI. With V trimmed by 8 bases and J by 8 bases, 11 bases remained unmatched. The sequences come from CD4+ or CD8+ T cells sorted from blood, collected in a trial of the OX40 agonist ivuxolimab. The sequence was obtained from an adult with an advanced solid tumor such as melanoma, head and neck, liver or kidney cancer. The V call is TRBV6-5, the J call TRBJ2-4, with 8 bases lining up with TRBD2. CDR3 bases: TGTGCCAGCGGAATCGGGGGGGGCGAGGACATTCAGTACTTC. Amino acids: CASGIGGGEDIQYF.